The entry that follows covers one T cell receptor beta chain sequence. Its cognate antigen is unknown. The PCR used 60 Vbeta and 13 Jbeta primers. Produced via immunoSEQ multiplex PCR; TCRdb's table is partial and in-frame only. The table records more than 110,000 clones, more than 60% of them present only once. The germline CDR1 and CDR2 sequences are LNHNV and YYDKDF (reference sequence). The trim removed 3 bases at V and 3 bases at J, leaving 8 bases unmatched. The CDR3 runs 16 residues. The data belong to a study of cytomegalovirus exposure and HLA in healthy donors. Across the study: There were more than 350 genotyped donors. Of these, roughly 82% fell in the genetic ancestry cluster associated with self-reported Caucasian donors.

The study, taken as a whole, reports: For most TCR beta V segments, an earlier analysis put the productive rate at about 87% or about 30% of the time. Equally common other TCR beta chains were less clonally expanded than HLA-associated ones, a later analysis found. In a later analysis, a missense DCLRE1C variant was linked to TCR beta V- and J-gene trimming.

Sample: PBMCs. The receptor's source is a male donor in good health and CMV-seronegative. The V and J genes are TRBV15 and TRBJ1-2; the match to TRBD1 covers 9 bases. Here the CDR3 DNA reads TGTGCCACCAGCAGCTCTATTACAGGGGGCCACTATGGCTACACCTTC. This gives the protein CATSSSITGGHYGYTF.